These 9 T cell receptor beta chains were all obtained from the same sample, sequenced in a study of blood T cell repertoires in COVID-19. The table came from immunoSEQ multiplex PCR; TCRdb's copy has only in-frame clones and leaves some out. Of fewer than 250,000 clones in the sample, 83% were seen once. Sequencing used peripheral blood. These TCRs come from a human donor in a cohort sampled during active COVID-19.

The chain uses TRBV7-6 and TRBJ2-5; D gene unclear. This CDR3 spans 15 amino acids. V was cut by 6 bases and J by 2 bases, with 16 bases left in between. The germline gives CDR1 SGHVS, CDR2 FNYEAQ. This CDR3 is CASSPPGASQETQYF. The CDR3 coding sequence is TGTGCCAGCAGTCCACCTGGAGCTTCACAAGAGACCCAGTACTTC.

This clone was seen just once. V gene TRBV20-1 combines with J gene TRBJ1-1; D call uncertain. Germline CDR1 and CDR2: DFQATT and SNEGSKA (reference sequence). CDR3 length equals 11 residues. The V and J ends lost 6 bases and 7 bases respectively, with 12 bases between them. CDR3 in DNA: TGCAGTGCACGGAGGCTTAATGAAGCTTTCTTT. Its translation is CSARRLNEAFF.

V is TRBV18 and J is TRBJ1-4, with TRBD1 matching 7 bases. The CDR3 sequence is 15 residues long. V was pared by 0 bases and J by 4 bases, with 2 bases of the junction left unmatched. From germline, CDR1 is KGHSH and CDR2 LQKENI. The CDR3 DNA is TGTGCCAGCTCACCACCGGGACAGTTTAATGAAAAACTGTTTTTT. Protein: CASSPPGQFNEKLFF.

The chain has TRBV29-1 and TRBJ2-1; D possibly corresponds to TRBD1 (6 bases). CDR1 is SQVTM and CDR2 is ANQGSEA in the germline V gene. The CDR3 is 12 residues long. Deletions cut 7 bases from V and 4 bases from J, with 11 bases between. This chain's CDR3 is CSASTGYNEQFF. DNA for the CDR3: TGCAGCGCATCCACAGGGTACAATGAGCAGTTCTTC.

This clone was counted only a few times. The chain combines TRBV27 with TRBJ1-1; 8 bases are a match to TRBD1. The germline gives CDR1 MNHEY, CDR2 SMNVEV (reference sequence). Trimming at V came to 8 bases and at J to 8 bases, leaving 7 bases not matched to a gene. The CDR3 has 12 amino acids. CDR3 amino acids: CASGWTGTEAFF. The CDR3 region has the DNA TGTGCCAGCGGCTGGACAGGGACAGAAGCTTTCTTT.

This clone was detected only a few times. V gene TRBV28 combines with J gene TRBJ1-6; D might be TRBD1 (6 bases). The CDR3 runs 17 residues. Germline-derived CDR1 and CDR2 are MDHEN and SYDVKM. V shed 3 bases and J shed 0 bases, with 12 bases lying between them. The CDR3 loop reads CASSLTGRSSYNSPLHF. CDR3 sequence (DNA): TGTGCCAGCAGTTTGACAGGCAGGAGCTCCTATAATTCACCCCTCCACTTT.

Comment on this clone: The sample carries other DNA sequences with the same CDR3. The rearrangement links TRBV28 to TRBJ2-7, with unresolved D. Germline assignment: CDR1 MDHEN and CDR2 SYDVKM. The CDR3 loop spans 12 amino acids. The V end lost 2 bases, the J end lost 3 bases, and 5 bases lay between the germline ends. The CDR3 coding sequence is TGTGCCAGCAGTTTACTCCGCTACGAGCAGTACTTC. Its translation is CASSLLRYEQYF.

Here the CDR3 reads CASRDAGSTEAFF. In DNA, the CDR3 is TGTGCCAGTAGGGATGCTGGGAGCACTGAAGCTTTCTTT. The chain uses TRBV19 and TRBJ1-1; D is unclear. The CDR3 sequence is 13 residues long. Trimming pared 6 bases from V and 4 bases from J, leaving 12 bases between. CDR1 LNHDA and CDR2 SQIVND come from the germline V gene (reference sequence). The full variable domain, in which reference TRBV19 and TRBJ1-1 provide the parts outside the CDR3, is DGGITQSPKYLFRKEGQNVTLSCEQNLNHDAMYWYRQDPGQGLRLIYYSQIVNDFQKGDIAEGYSVSREKKESFPLTVTSAQKNPTAFYLCASRDAGSTEAFFGQGTRLTVV.

This rearrangement joins TRBV5-6 to TRBJ2-7; 10 nucleotides align to TRBD1. The germline gives CDR1 SGHDT, CDR2 YYEEEE. V was pared by 2 bases and J by 7 bases, with 9 bases of the junction left unmatched. CDR3 length equals 15 residues. The CDR3 region is CASSFGPGTGEEQYF. The DNA for the CDR3 is TGTGCCAGCAGCTTTGGTCCGGGGACAGGGGAAGAGCAGTACTTC.